The rows below give T cell receptor beta chains drawn from one sample of a study of T-cell reconstitution after alpha-beta-depleted transplantation in children. TCRdb passed the PCR reads through MiXCR, listing each CDR3 protein once. The sample includes about 300,000 distinct CDR3 sequences, about 9.4% of them seen just once. Sequenced here: PBMCs, sampled before TCRalphabeta/CD19-depleted stem cell transplant. These receptors all stem from a boy younger than two with acute myeloid leukemia, due to receive a stem cell transplant. Both conserved end residues are part of each CDR3. The order of the fields is V gene, clone size, D gene, J gene, CDR3 protein, CDR3 DNA. D genes are given only for firm matches. Only some rows state a clone size, as once, few, many or a class for expanded clones.

v_call: TRBV5-5; clone_size: many; d_call: TRBD2; j_call: TRBJ2-1; cdr3_aa: CASSSPGLAGTYNEQFF; cdr3_nt: TGTGCCAGCAGCAGCCCAGGACTAGCGGGGACCTACAATGAGCAGTTCTTC
v_call: TRBV5-6; clone_size: many; d_call: NA; j_call: TRBJ1-1; cdr3_aa: CASSQGTTLGAFF; cdr3_nt: TGTGCCAGCAGCCAGGGGACGACGTTGGGAGCTTTCTTT
v_call: TRBV7-9; clone_size: many; d_call: TRBD2; j_call: TRBJ2-1; cdr3_aa: CASSLISGTSNEQFF; cdr3_nt: TGTGCCAGCAGCTTAATATCCGGGACTAGCAATGAGCAGTTCTTC
v_call: TRBV4-2; clone_size: NA; d_call: NA; j_call: TRBJ2-2; cdr3_aa: CASSPGLSVTGELFF; cdr3_nt: TGTGCCAGCAGCCCGGGGCTATCGGTTACCGGGGAGCTGTTTTTT
v_call: TRBV3-1; clone_size: many; d_call: NA; j_call: TRBJ2-7; cdr3_aa: CASSQDSLGTLFRGYEQYF; cdr3_nt: TGTGCCAGCAGCCAAGATTCGCTTGGGACTCTTTTCCGTGGTTACGAGCAGTACTTC
v_call: TRBV10-2; clone_size: many; d_call: NA; j_call: TRBJ2-3; cdr3_aa: CAGSMGTRGFSDTQYF; cdr3_nt: TGCGCCGGAAGCATGGGCACCCGGGGGTTTTCAGATACGCAGTATTTT
v_call: TRBV19; clone_size: NA; d_call: NA; j_call: TRBJ2-7; cdr3_aa: CASSLQISARLRAYEQYF; cdr3_nt: TGTGCCAGTAGTCTTCAAATCTCCGCGCGACTAAGGGCCTACGAGCAGTACTTC
v_call: TRBV5-5; clone_size: many; d_call: TRBD1; j_call: TRBJ1-4; cdr3_aa: CASSSEGQGRGGEKLFF; cdr3_nt: TGTGCCAGCAGCTCGGAGGGACAGGGACGCGGTGGGGAAAAACTGTTTTTT
v_call: TRBV10-2; clone_size: few; d_call: NA; j_call: TRBJ2-2; cdr3_aa: CASSESALNTGELFF; cdr3_nt: TGCGCCAGCAGTGAGAGCGCCTTGAACACCGGGGAGCTGTTTTTT
v_call: TRBV9; clone_size: many; d_call: NA; j_call: TRBJ2-3; cdr3_aa: CASSVGFPSTDTQYF; cdr3_nt: TGTGCCAGCAGCGTAGGGTTCCCTAGCACAGATACGCAGTATTTT
v_call: TRBV7-9; clone_size: NA; d_call: NA; j_call: TRBJ1-6; cdr3_aa: CASSPQGYNSPLHF; cdr3_nt: TGTGCCAGCAGCCCACAGGGCTATAATTCACCCCTCCACTTT
v_call: TRBV5-1; clone_size: many; d_call: NA; j_call: TRBJ1-1; cdr3_aa: CASSAQGRTEAFF; cdr3_nt: TGCGCCAGCAGCGCTCAGGGTCGCACTGAAGCTTTCTTT
v_call: TRBV6-1; clone_size: NA; d_call: TRBD1; j_call: TRBJ2-1; cdr3_aa: CASSEARTGPYNEQFF; cdr3_nt: TGTGCCAGCAGTGAAGCTCGGACAGGGCCCTACAATGAGCAGTTCTTC
v_call: TRBV12-3/TRBV12-4; clone_size: few; d_call: NA; j_call: TRBJ2-1; cdr3_aa: CASSTGGLGLAAYNEQFF; cdr3_nt: TGTGCCAGCAGCACAGGGGGCTTAGGACTAGCAGCCTACAATGAGCAGTTCTTC
v_call: TRBV20-1; clone_size: many; d_call: NA; j_call: TRBJ1-1; cdr3_aa: CSARTVNTEAFF; cdr3_nt: TGCAGTGCCAGGACAGTGAACACTGAAGCTTTCTTT
v_call: TRBV7-3; clone_size: many; d_call: TRBD2; j_call: TRBJ2-1; cdr3_aa: CASSKGGGASNEQFF; cdr3_nt: TGTGCCAGCAGTAAGGGCGGGGGGGCCTCCAATGAGCAGTTCTTC
v_call: TRBV12-5; clone_size: few; d_call: TRBD2; j_call: TRBJ2-7; cdr3_aa: CASGLVGWAGEPYEQYF; cdr3_nt: TGTGCTAGTGGTTTGGTGGGATGGGCGGGAGAACCCTACGAGCAGTACTTC
v_call: TRBV7-3; clone_size: NA; d_call: NA; j_call: TRBJ2-1; cdr3_aa: CASSPQGGAYNEQFF; cdr3_nt: TGTGCCAGCAGCCCCCAGGGGGGCGCCTACAATGAGCAGTTCTTC
v_call: TRBV5-1; clone_size: NA; d_call: NA; j_call: TRBJ2-5; cdr3_aa: CASSSDLLGETQYF; cdr3_nt: TGCGCCAGCAGCTCGGACCTTCTGGGGGAGACCCAGTACTTC
v_call: TRBV28; clone_size: many; d_call: NA; j_call: TRBJ2-3; cdr3_aa: CASSLPGSSDTQYF; cdr3_nt: TGTGCCAGCAGTTTACCGGGATCGTCAGATACGCAGTATTTT
v_call: TRBV24-1; clone_size: many; d_call: TRBD2; j_call: TRBJ2-5; cdr3_aa: CATQRCLLAGRGREETQYF; cdr3_nt: TGTGCCACCCAAAGGTGTCTACTAGCGGGGAGGGGTCGAGAAGAGACCCAGTACTTC
v_call: TRBV20-1; clone_size: many; d_call: TRBD1; j_call: TRBJ2-1; cdr3_aa: CSARMTGGSYNEQFF; cdr3_nt: TGCAGTGCTAGAATGACAGGGGGCTCCTACAATGAGCAGTTCTTC
v_call: TRBV7-2; clone_size: NA; d_call: NA; j_call: TRBJ2-7; cdr3_aa: CASSPPGGDRAYEQYF; cdr3_nt: TGTGCCAGCAGCCCGCCGGGGGGGGACAGGGCTTACGAGCAGTACTTC
v_call: TRBV6-2/TRBV6-3; clone_size: many; d_call: TRBD1; j_call: TRBJ1-6; cdr3_aa: CASSSSGGLNSPLHF; cdr3_nt: TGTGCCAGCAGTTCCTCAGGGGGCCTTAATTCACCCCTCCACTTT
v_call: TRBV2; clone_size: many; d_call: NA; j_call: TRBJ2-2; cdr3_aa: CASSEEGVNTGELFF; cdr3_nt: TGTGCCAGCAGTGAAGAGGGGGTGAACACCGGGGAGCTGTTTTTT
v_call: TRBV20-1; clone_size: many; d_call: TRBD2; j_call: TRBJ2-1; cdr3_aa: CSAGDSSGTYNEQFF; cdr3_nt: TGCAGTGCTGGGGACTCTAGCGGGACTTACAATGAGCAGTTCTTC
v_call: TRBV12-5; clone_size: many; d_call: TRBD1; j_call: TRBJ1-5; cdr3_aa: CASGRLTGESGNQPQHF; cdr3_nt: TGTGCTAGTGGTCGACTCACAGGGGAGTCGGGAAATCAGCCCCAGCATTTT
v_call: TRBV20-1; clone_size: many; d_call: TRBD1; j_call: TRBJ2-2; cdr3_aa: CSAQGALTGELFF; cdr3_nt: TGCAGTGCCCAGGGGGCACTCACCGGGGAGCTGTTTTTT
v_call: TRBV7-3; clone_size: many; d_call: TRBD2; j_call: TRBJ2-3; cdr3_aa: CASSPGLAREADTQYF; cdr3_nt: TGTGCCAGCAGCCCCGGACTAGCCCGAGAGGCAGATACGCAGTATTTT
v_call: TRBV29-1; clone_size: few; d_call: NA; j_call: TRBJ2-7; cdr3_aa: CSVEGRFSYEQYF; cdr3_nt: TGCAGCGTTGAGGGCCGCTTCTCCTACGAGCAGTACTTC
v_call: TRBV15; clone_size: many; d_call: NA; j_call: TRBJ2-3; cdr3_aa: CATSRAQGSTDTQYF; cdr3_nt: TGTGCCACCAGCAGAGCACAGGGAAGCACAGATACGCAGTATTTT
v_call: TRBV5-1; clone_size: few; d_call: TRBD2; j_call: TRBJ2-1; cdr3_aa: CASSANLLAGVSYNEQFF; cdr3_nt: TGCGCCAGCAGCGCAAACCTACTAGCGGGAGTGTCCTACAATGAGCAGTTCTTC
v_call: TRBV2; clone_size: many; d_call: NA; j_call: TRBJ2-6; cdr3_aa: CASSGRWVRSGANVLTF; cdr3_nt: TGTGCCAGCAGTGGGCGGTGGGTGCGCTCTGGGGCCAACGTCCTGACTTTC
v_call: TRBV12-3/TRBV12-4; clone_size: many; d_call: TRBD1; j_call: TRBJ1-2; cdr3_aa: CASNPGTGTYGYTF; cdr3_nt: TGTGCCAGCAACCCCGGGACAGGGACTTATGGCTACACCTTC
v_call: TRBV10-3; clone_size: many; d_call: TRBD2; j_call: TRBJ2-1; cdr3_aa: CAISPGLAPYNEQFF; cdr3_nt: TGTGCCATCAGCCCGGGACTAGCGCCCTACAATGAGCAGTTCTTC
v_call: TRBV18; clone_size: few; d_call: NA; j_call: TRBJ2-2; cdr3_aa: CASSPQLGPGELFF; cdr3_nt: TGTGCCAGCTCACCACAGCTTGGACCCGGGGAGCTGTTTTTT
v_call: TRBV28; clone_size: many; d_call: TRBD1; j_call: TRBJ1-2; cdr3_aa: CASGTGNYGYTF; cdr3_nt: TGCGCCAGCGGGACAGGGAACTATGGCTACACCTTC
v_call: TRBV5-1; clone_size: many; d_call: TRBD1; j_call: TRBJ1-2; cdr3_aa: CASSEPDRGGHGYTF; cdr3_nt: TGCGCCAGCTCTGAACCTGACAGGGGAGGTCATGGCTACACCTTC
v_call: TRBV7-3; clone_size: few; d_call: TRBD1; j_call: TRBJ2-2; cdr3_aa: CASSFGDRTNTGELFF; cdr3_nt: TGTGCCAGCAGTTTCGGGGACAGGACAAACACCGGGGAGCTGTTTTTT